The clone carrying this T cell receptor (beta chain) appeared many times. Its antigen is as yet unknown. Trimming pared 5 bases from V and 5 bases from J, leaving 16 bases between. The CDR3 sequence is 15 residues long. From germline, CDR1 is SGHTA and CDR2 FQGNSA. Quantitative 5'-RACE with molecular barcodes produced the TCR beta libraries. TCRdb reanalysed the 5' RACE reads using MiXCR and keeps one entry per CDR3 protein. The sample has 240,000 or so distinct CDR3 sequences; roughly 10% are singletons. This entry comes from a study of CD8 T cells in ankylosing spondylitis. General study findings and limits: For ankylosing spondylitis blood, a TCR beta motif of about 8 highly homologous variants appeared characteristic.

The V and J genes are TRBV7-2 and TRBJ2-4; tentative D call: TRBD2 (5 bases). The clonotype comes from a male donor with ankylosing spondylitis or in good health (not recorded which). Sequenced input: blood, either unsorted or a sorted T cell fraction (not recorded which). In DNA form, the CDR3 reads TGTGCCAGCAGCGACCGAGGGTTTGCCCAAAACATTCAGTACTTC. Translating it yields CASSDRGFAQNIQYF.